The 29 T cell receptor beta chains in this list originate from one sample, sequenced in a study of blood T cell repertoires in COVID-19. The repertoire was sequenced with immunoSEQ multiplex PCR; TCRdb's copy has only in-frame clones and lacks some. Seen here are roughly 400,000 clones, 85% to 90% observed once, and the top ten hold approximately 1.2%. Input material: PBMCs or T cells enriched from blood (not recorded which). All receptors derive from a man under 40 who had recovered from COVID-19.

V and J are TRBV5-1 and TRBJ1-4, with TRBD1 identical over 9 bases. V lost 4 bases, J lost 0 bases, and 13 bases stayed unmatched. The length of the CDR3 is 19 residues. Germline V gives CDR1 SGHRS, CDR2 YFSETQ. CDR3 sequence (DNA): TGCGCCAGCAGCGATTACAGGGGGCCGCAGAGTGCAACTAATGAAAAACTGTTTTTT. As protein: CASSDYRGPQSATNEKLFF.

The CDR3 nucleotides are TGTGCCAGTAGTCCCCGGACAGGGTCCTATGGCTACACCTTC. This encodes CASSPRTGSYGYTF. The chain recombines TRBV19 with TRBJ1-2, with 8 bases lining up with TRBD1. V lost 5 bases, J lost 4 bases, and 6 bases stayed unmatched. Germline V CDR1 and CDR2: LNHDA, SQIVND (reference sequence). The CDR3 totals 14 residues. Looking up the rest from reference TRBV19 and TRBJ1-2 gives the full variable domain: DGGITQSPKYLFRKEGQNVTLSCEQNLNHDAMYWYRQDPGQGLRLIYYSQIVNDFQKGDIAEGYSVSREKKESFPLTVTSAQKNPTAFYLCASSPRTGSYGYTFGSGTRLTVV.

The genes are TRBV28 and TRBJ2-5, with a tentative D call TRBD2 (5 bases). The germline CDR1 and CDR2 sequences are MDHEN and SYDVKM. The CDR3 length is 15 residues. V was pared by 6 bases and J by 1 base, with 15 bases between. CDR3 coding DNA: TGTGCCAGCAGCTCTAAGAGACTAACCCAAGAGACCCAGTACTTC. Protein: CASSSKRLTQETQYF.

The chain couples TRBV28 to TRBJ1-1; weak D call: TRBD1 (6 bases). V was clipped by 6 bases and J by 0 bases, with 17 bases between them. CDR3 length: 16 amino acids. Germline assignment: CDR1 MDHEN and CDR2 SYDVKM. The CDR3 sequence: CASSLTGLQMNTEAFF. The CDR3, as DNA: TGTGCCAGCAGCCTAACAGGGCTTCAGATGAACACTGAAGCTTTCTTT.

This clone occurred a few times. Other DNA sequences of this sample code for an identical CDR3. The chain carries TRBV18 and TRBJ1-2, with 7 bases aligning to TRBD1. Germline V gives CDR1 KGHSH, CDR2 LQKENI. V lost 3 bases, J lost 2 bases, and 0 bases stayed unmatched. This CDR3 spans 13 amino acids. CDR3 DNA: TGTGCCAGCTCACCGGGACAGAACTATGGCTACACCTTC. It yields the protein CASSPGQNYGYTF.

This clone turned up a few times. The DNA for the CDR3 is TGTGCCAGCAGTTCGCGTAATAATGATGGAAACACCATATATTTT. It is translated as CASSSRNNDGNTIYF. The chain recombines TRBV28 with TRBJ1-3; D unresolved. Germline V gene sequence: CDR1 MDHEN, CDR2 SYDVKM. The CDR3 length is 15 residues. Trimming left V 4 bases short and J 3 bases short, with 13 bases between.

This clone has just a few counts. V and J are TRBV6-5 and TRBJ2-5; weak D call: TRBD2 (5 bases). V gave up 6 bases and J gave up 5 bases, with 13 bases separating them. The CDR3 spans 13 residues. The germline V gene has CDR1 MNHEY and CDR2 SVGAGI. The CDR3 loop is CASREGFRETQYF. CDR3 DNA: TGTGCCAGCAGAGAGGGATTTAGGGAGACCCAGTACTTC.

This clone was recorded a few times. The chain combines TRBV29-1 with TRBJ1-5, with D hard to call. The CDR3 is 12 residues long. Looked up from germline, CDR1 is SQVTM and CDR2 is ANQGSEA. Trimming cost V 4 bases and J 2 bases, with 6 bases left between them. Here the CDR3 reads CSVGTGNQPQHF. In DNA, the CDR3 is TGCAGCGTTGGAACGGGCAATCAGCCCCAGCATTTT.

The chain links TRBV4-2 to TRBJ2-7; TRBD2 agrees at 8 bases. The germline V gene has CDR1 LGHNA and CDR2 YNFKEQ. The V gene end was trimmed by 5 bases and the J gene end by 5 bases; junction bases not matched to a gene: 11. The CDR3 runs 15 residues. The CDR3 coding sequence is TGTGCCAGCAGCACCCTTAGCGGGAACTATCACGAGCAGTACTTC. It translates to CASSTLSGNYHEQYF.

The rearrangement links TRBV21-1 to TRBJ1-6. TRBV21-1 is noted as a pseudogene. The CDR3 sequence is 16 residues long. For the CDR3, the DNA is TGTGCCAGCAGCAAAGCATCTCCGTGTTATAATTCACCCCTCCACTTT. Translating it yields CASSKASPCYNSPLHF.

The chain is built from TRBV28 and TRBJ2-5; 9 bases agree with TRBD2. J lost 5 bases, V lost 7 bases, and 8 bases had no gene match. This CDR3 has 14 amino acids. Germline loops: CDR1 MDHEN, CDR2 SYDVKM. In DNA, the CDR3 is TGTGCCAGCACCCATAGCGGGAGCTGGGAGACCCAGTACTTC. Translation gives CASTHSGSWETQYF.

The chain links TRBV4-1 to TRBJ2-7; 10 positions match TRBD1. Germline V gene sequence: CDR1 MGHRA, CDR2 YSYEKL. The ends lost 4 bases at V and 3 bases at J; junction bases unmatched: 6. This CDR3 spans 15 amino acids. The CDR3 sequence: CASSPPGTGVYEQYF. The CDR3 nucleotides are TGCGCCAGCAGCCCCCCCGGGACAGGGGTCTACGAGCAGTACTTC.

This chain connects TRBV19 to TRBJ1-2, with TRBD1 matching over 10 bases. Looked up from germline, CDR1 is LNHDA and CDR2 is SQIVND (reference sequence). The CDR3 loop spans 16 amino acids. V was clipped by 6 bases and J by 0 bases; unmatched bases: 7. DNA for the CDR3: TGTGCCAGTAGAGCGACAGGGGGCTTTACTAACTATGGCTACACCTTC. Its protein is CASRATGGFTNYGYTF.

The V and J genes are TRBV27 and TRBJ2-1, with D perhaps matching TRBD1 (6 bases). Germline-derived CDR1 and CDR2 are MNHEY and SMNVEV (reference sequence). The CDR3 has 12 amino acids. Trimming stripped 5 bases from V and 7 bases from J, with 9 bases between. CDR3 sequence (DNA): TGTGCCAGCAGTAGGACAGTGAATGAGCAGTTCTTC. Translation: CASSRTVNEQFF.

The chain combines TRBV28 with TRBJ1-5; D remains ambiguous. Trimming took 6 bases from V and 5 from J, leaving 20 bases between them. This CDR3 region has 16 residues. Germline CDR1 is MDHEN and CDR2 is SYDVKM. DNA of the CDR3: TGTGCCAGCAGCCCAGAGAGTCGAGGGCGGTATCAGCCCCAGCATTTT. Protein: CASSPESRGRYQPQHF.

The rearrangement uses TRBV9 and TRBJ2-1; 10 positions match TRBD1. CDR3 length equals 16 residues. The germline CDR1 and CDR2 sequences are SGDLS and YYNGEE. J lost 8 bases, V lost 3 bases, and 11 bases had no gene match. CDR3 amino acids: CASSGRMGQGFYEQFF. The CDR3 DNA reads TGTGCCAGCAGCGGACGCATGGGACAGGGGTTCTATGAGCAGTTCTTC.

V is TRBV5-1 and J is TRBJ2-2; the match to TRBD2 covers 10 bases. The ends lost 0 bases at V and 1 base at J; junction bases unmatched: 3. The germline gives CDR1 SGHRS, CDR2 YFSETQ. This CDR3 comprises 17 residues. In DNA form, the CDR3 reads TGCGCCAGCAGCTTGGCCCCTAGCGGGGGGAACACCGGGGAGCTGTTTTTT. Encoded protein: CASSLAPSGGNTGELFF.

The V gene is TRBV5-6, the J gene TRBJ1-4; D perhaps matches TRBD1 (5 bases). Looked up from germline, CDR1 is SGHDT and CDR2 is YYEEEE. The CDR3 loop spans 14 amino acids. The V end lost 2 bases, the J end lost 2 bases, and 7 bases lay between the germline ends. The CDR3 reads CASSFTGTNEKLFF. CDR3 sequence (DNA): TGTGCCAGCAGCTTCACAGGCACTAATGAAAAACTGTTTTTT. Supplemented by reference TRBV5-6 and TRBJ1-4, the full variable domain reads DAGVTQSPTHLIKTRGQQVTLRCSPKSGHDTVSWYQQALGQGPQFIFQYYEEEERQRGNFPDRFSGHQFPNYSSELNVNALLLGDSALYLCASSFTGTNEKLFFGSGTQLSVL.

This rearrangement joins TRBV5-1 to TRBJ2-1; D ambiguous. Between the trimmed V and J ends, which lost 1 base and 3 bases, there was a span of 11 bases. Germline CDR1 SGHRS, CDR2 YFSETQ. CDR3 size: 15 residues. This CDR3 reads CASSLLGDGYNEQFF. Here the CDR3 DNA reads TGCGCCAGCAGCTTGCTTGGAGACGGCTACAATGAGCAGTTCTTC.

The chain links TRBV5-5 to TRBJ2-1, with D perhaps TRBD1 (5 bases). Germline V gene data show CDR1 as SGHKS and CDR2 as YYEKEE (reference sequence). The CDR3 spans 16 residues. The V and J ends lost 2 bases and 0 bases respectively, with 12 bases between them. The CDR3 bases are TGTGCCAGCAGCTTAGCTCCGACAGCCTCCTACAATGAGCAGTTCTTC. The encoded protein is CASSLAPTASYNEQFF.

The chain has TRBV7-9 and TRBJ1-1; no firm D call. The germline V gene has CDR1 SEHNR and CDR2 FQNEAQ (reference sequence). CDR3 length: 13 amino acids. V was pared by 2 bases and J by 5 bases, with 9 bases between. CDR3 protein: CASSLSGWTEAFF. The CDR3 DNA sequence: TGTGCCAGCAGCTTATCGGGGTGGACTGAAGCTTTCTTT.

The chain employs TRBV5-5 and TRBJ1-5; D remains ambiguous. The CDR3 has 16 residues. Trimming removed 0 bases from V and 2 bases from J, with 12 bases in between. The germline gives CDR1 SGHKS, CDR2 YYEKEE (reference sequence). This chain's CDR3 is CASSLEVPGGNQPQHF. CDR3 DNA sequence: TGTGCCAGCAGCTTGGAGGTCCCCGGGGGCAATCAGCCCCAGCATTTT.

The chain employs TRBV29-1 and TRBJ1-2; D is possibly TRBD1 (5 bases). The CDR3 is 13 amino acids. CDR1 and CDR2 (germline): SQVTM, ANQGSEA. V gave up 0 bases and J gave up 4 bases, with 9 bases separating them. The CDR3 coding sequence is TGCAGCGTTGAAGATGACAGCCGCTATGGCTACACCTTC. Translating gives CSVEDDSRYGYTF.

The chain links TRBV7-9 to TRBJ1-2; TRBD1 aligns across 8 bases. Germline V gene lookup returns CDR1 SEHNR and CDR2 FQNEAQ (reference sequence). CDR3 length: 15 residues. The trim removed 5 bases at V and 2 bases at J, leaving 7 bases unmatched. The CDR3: CASSIGQGMNYGYTF. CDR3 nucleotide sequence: TGTGCCAGCAGCATAGGACAGGGTATGAACTATGGCTACACCTTC.

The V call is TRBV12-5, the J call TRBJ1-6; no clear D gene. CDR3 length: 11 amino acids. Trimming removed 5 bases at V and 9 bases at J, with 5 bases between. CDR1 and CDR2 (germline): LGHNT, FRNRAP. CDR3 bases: TGTGCTAGTGGTGGCCCTTCACCCCTCCACTTT. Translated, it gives CASGGPSPLHF.

Here the CDR3 DNA reads TGTGCCAGTGCTCTGCGGGAGAGAGGGGCTGAGCAGTTCTTC. Amino acid sequence: CASALRERGAEQFF. V is TRBV19 and J is TRBJ2-1, with 7 bases aligning to TRBD2. The CDR3 has 14 residues. Germline assignment: CDR1 LNHDA and CDR2 SQIVND (reference sequence). With 8 bases clipped from V and 9 bases from J, the junction kept 13 bases outside the gene matches.

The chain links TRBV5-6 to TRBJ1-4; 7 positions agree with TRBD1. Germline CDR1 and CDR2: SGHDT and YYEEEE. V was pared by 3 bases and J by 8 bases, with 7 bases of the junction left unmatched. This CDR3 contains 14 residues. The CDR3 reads CASSYRGLSEKLFF. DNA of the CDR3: TGTGCCAGCAGCTACAGGGGTCTAAGCGAAAAACTGTTTTTT.

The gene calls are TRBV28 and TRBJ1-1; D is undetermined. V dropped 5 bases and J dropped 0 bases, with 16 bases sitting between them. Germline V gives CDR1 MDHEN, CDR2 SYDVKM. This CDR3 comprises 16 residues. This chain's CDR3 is CASSPTHPRVNTEAFF. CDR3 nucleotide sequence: TGTGCCAGCAGTCCAACCCATCCCCGGGTGAACACTGAAGCTTTCTTT.

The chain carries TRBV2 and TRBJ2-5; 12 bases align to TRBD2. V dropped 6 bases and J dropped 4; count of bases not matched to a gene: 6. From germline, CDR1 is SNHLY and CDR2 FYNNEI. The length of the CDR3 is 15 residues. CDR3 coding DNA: TGTGCCAGCAGGTTTCTAGCGGGAGGGGGAGAGACCCAGTACTTC. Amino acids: CASRFLAGGGETQYF.